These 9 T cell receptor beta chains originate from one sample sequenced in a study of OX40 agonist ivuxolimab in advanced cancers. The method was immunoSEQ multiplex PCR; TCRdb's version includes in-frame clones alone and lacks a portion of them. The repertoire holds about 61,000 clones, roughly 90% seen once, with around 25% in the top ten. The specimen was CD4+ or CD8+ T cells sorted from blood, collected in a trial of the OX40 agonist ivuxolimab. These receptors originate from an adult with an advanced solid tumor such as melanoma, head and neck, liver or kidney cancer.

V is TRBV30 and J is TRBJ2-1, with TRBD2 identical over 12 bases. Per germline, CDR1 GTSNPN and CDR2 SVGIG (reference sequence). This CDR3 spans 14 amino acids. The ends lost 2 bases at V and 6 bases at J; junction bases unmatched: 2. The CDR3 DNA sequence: TGTGCCTGGAGTAGACTAGCGGGAGTCAATGAGCAGTTCTTC. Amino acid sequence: CAWSRLAGVNEQFF.

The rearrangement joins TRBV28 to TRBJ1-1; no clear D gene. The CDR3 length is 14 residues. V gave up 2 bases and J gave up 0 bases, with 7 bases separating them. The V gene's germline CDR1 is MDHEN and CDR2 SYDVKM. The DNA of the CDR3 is TGTGCCAGCAGTTTAGCCCTTTTGAACACTGAAGCTTTCTTT. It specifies CASSLALLNTEAFF.

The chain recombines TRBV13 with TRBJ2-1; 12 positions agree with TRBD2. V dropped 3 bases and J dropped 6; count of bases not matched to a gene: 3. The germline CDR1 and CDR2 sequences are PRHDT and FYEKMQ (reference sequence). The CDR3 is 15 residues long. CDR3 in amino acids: CASSFELAGGNEQFF. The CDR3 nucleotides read TGTGCCAGCAGCTTCGAACTAGCGGGAGGCAATGAGCAGTTCTTC.

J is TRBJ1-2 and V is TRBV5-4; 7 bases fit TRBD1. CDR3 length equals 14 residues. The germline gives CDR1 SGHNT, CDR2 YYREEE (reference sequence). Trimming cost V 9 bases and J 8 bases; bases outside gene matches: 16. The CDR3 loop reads CATDTQGSTGGYTF. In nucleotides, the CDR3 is TGTGCCACCGACACACAGGGGTCTACCGGGGGCTACACCTTC.

The CDR3 DNA reads TGTGCCATACGTTGGGCCTCCTACAATGAGCAGTTCTTC. Its translation is CAIRWASYNEQFF. The rearrangement links TRBV6-6 to TRBJ2-1; D is undetermined. The germline CDR1 and CDR2 sequences are MNHNY and SVGAGI (reference sequence). This CDR3 spans 13 amino acids. Trimming cost V 10 bases and J 0 bases, with 10 bases left between them.

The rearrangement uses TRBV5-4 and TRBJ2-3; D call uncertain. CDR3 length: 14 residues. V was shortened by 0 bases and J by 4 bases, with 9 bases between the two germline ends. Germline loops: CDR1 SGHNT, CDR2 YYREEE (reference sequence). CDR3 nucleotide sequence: TGTGCCAGCAGCTTGGTTGTCGCTCCAGATACGCAGTATTTT. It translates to CASSLVVAPDTQYF.

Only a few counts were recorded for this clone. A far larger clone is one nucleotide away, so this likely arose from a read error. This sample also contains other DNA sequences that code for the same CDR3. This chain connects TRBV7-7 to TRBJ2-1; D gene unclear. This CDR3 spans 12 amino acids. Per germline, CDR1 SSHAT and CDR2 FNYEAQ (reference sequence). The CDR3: CASSLVYNEQFF. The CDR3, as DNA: TGTGCTAGCAGCTTAGTGTACAATGAGCAGTTCTTC.

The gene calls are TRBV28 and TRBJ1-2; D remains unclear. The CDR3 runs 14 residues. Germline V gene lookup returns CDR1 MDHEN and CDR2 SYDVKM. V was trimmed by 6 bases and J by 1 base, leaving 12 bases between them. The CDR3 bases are TGTGCCAGCAGACCTTTTCCTCATAACTATGGCTACACCTTC. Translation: CASRPFPHNYGYTF.

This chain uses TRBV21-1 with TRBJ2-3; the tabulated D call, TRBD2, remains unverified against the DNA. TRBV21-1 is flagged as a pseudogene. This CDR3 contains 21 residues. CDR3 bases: TGTGCCAGCAGCAAAGTAAATCGGGGGAGGGCCTCTTTCCTTAATACAGATACGCAGTATTTT. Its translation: CASSKVNRGRASFLNTDTQYF.